This T cell receptor (beta chain) appears in the sequencing data of a study of read filtering for tumor transcriptome and immune sequencing. From roughly 390 ng of RNA, a library with molecular barcoded alpha/delta and beta/gamma adaptors was made. Using its own MiXCR run on the reads, TCRdb lists one record per CDR3 protein. The data contain tens of thousands of distinct CDR3 sequences, roughly 19% of them singletons. There are many counts of this clonotype. Antigen: not known. Findings of the study overall: The sorted CD138-negative fraction was a mixed bone marrow immune population, not purified T cells.

The germline V gene has CDR1 SGHRS and CDR2 YFSETQ. V lost 4 bases to trimming and J lost 6 bases, with 14 bases between them. CDR3 length equals 14 residues. The TCR comes from a donor aged 40 or older with multiple myeloma. The V call is TRBV5-1, the J call TRBJ2-1; D is perhaps TRBD2 (6 bases). Sequenced: a population of CD138-negative cells sorted from bone marrow. CDR3 amino acids: CASSLLGGGNEQFF. The DNA of the CDR3 is TGCGCCAGCAGCCTGCTTGGGGGAGGCAATGAGCAGTTCTTC.